These 8 T cell receptor beta chains came from one sample sequenced in a study of human CD8 memory T cell subsets. Libraries of TCR beta chains were produced by 5' RACE (UMI-labeled). TCRdb re-analyzed the 5' RACE reads; it lists each CDR3 protein once, without DNA. In all, the sample yields 4,000 or so distinct CDR3 sequences. Sequencing was carried out using CD8+ T cells from PBMCs. The receptors were gathered from a human donor in good health.

The chain recombines TRBV13 with TRBJ1-2; TCRdb designates TRBD1, a call that cannot be tested without DNA. Germline CDR1 PRHDT, CDR2 FYEKMQ (reference sequence). There are 15 residues in the CDR3. The CDR3: CASSITGTENYGYTF.

V and J are TRBV7-9 and TRBJ1-1; lacking DNA, the TRBD1 call made by TCRdb goes unchecked. Germline V gene lookup returns CDR1 SEHNR and CDR2 FQNEAQ (reference sequence). This CDR3 has 14 amino acids. CDR3 sequence: CASSPVDSYTEAFF.

The J gene is TRBJ1-3, the V gene TRBV12-3 or TRBV12-4. The CDR3 has 16 amino acids. The CDR3 reads CASSFRAKGSGNTIYF.

The V and J genes are TRBV10-1 and TRBJ1-4; TCRdb designates TRBD1, a call that cannot be tested without DNA. The germline V gene has CDR1 WNHNN and CDR2 SYGVQD (reference sequence). The CDR3 has 16 residues. The chain's CDR3 is CASSGSRDATNEKLFF.

The chain uses TRBV28 and TRBJ2-5. CDR3 length: 11 amino acids. From germline, CDR1 is MDHEN and CDR2 SYDVKM. This chain's CDR3 is CASSIRETQYF.

The chain is built from TRBV20-1 and TRBJ1-1. Per the germline V gene, CDR1 is DFQATT and CDR2 is SNEGSKA (reference sequence). The CDR3 spans 14 residues. CDR3: CSAEIPDHGTEAFF.

This rearrangement joins TRBV20-1 to TRBJ2-2; TCRdb returns TRBD2, unconfirmable since there is no DNA. This CDR3 is 15 amino acids long. CDR1 is DFQATT, CDR2 SNEGSKA, per germline (reference sequence). CDR3 region: CSARVRGAEAGELFF.

V is TRBV9 and J is TRBJ2-1; TCRdb designates TRBD2, a call that cannot be tested without DNA. Germline CDR1 and CDR2: SGDLS and YYNGEE. The CDR3 is 15 residues long. CDR3 in amino acids: CASSVGAGGRDEQFF. The whole variable domain, filled in from reference TRBV9 and TRBJ2-1, reads DSGVTQTPKHLITATGQRVTLRCSPRSGDLSVYWYQQSLDQGLQFLIQYYNGEERAKGNILERFSAQQFPDLHSELNLSSLELGDSALYFCASSVGAGGRDEQFFGPGTRLTVL.